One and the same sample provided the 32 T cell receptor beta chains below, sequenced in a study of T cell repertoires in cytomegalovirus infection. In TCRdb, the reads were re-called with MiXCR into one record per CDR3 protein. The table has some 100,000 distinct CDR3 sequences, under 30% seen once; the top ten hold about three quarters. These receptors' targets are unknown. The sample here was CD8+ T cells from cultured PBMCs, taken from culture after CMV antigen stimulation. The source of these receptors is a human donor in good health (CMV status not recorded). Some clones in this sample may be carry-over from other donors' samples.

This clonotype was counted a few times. CDR3 residues: CASSAGSHSSYEQYF. In DNA form, the CDR3 reads TGTGCCAGTAGTGCCGGGTCCCACTCCTCCTACGAGCAGTACTTC. The chain joins TRBV19 to TRBJ2-7; D not certain. In germline, CDR1 is LNHDA, CDR2 SQIVND (reference sequence). Trimming shortened V by 5 bases and J by 0 bases, and 14 bases separated the two germline ends. This CDR3 spans 15 amino acids.

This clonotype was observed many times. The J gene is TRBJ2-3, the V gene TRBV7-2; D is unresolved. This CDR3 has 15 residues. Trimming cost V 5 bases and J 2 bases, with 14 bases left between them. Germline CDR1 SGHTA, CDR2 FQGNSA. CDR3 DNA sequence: TGTGCCAGCAGCCCCTGGCCCAGTTTCACAGATACGCAGTATTTT. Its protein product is CASSPWPSFTDTQYF. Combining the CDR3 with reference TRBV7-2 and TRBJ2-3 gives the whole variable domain GAGVSQSPSNKVTEKGKDVELRCDPISGHTALYWYRQSLGQGLEFLIYFQGNSAPDKSGLPSDRFSAERTGGSVSTLTIQRTQQEDSAVYLCASSPWPSFTDTQYFGPGTRLTVL.

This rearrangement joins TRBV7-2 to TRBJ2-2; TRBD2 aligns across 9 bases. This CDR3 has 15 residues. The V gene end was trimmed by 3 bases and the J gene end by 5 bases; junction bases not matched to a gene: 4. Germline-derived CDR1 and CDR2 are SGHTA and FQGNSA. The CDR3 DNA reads TGTGCCAGCAGCTTCGCTCTAGCGGGGACCGGGGAGCTGTTTTTT. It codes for CASSFALAGTGELFF.

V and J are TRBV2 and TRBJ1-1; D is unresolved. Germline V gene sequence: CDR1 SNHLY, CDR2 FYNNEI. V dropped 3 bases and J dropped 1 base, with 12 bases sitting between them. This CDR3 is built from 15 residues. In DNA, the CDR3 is TGTGCCAGCAGTGATTTAAGGGTTGAGAACACTGAAGCTTTCTTT. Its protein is CASSDLRVENTEAFF.

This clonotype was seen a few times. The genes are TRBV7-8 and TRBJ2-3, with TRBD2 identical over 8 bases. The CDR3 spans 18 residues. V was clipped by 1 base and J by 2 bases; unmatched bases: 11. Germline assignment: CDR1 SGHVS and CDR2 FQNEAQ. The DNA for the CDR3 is TGTGCCAGCAGCTTAGGCCCCGCGGGGGGAAGGGTCACAGATACGCAGTATTTT. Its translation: CASSLGPAGGRVTDTQYF.

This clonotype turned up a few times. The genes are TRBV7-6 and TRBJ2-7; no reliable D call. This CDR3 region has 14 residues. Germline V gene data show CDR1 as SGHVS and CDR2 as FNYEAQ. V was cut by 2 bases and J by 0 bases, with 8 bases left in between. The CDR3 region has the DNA TGTGCCAGCAGCTTAACAGCCGGCTCCTACGAGCAGTACTTC. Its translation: CASSLTAGSYEQYF. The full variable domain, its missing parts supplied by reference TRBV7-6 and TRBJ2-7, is GAGVSQSPRYKVTKRGQDVALRCDPISGHVSLYWYRQALGQGPEFLTYFNYEAQQDKSGLPNDRFSAERPEGSISTLTIQRTEQRDSAMYRCASSLTAGSYEQYFGPGTRLTVT.

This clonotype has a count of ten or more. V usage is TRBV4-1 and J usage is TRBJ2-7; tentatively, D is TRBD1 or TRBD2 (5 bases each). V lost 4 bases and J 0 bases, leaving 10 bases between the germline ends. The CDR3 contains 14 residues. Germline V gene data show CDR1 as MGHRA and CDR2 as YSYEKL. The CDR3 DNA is TGCGCCAGCAGCCCCGGGGACCTCTCCTACGAGCAGTACTTC. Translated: CASSPGDLSYEQYF.

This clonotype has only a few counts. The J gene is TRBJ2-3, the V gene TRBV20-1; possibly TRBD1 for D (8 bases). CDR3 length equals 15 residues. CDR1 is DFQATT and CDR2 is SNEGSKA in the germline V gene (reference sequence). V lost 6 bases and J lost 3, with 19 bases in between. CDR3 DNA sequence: TGCAGTGCGCAACGACAGGGGAGGGGGACAGATACGCAGTATTTT. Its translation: CSAQRQGRGTDTQYF.

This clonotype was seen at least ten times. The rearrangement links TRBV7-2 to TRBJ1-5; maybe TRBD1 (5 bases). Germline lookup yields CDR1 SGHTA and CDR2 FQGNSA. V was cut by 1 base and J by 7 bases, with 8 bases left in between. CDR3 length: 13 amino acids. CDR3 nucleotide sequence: TGTGCCAGCAGCTTAGGGGGCGTACAGCCCCAGCATTTT. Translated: CASSLGGVQPQHF.

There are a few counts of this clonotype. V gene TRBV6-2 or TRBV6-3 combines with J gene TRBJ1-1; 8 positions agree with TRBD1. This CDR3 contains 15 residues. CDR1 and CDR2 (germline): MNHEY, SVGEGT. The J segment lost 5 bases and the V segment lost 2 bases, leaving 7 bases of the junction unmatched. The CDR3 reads CASSYGTGEFTEAFF. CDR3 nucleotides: TGTGCCAGCAGTTACGGGACAGGAGAGTTTACTGAAGCTTTCTTT.

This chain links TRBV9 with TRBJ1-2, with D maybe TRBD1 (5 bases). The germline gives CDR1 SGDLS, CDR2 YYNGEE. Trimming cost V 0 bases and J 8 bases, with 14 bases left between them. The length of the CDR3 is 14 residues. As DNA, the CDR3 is TGTGCCAGCAGCGTAGGTGGGGGGACGAACGGCTACACCTTC. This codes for CASSVGGGTNGYTF.

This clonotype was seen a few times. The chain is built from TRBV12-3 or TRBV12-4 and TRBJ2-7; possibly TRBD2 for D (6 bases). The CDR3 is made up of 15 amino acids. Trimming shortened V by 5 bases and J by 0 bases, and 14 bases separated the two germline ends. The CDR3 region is CASSRGIGGSYEQYF. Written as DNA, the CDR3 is TGTGCCAGCAGTCGGGGGATTGGGGGCTCCTACGAGCAGTACTTC.

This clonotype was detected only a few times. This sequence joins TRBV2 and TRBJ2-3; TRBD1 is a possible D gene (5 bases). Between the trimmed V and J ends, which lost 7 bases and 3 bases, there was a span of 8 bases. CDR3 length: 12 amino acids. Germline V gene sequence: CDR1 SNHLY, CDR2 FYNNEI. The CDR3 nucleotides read TGTGCCAGCAAGACAGATACAGATACGCAGTATTTT. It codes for CASKTDTDTQYF.

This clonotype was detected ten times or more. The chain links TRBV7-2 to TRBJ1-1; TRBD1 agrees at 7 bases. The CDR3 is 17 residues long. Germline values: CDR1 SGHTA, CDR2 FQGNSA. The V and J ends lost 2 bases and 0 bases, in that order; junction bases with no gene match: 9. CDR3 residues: CASSLIGTRGLNTEAFF. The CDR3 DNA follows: TGTGCCAGCAGCTTAATTGGGACAAGGGGGCTGAACACTGAAGCTTTCTTT.

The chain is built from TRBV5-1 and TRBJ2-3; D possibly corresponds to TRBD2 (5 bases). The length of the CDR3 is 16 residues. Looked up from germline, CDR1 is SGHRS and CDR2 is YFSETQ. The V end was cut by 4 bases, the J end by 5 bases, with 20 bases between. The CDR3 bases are TGCGCCAGCAGCCTCGGATTAGGAGGTTTTGGAGATACGCAGTATTTT. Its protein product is CASSLGLGGFGDTQYF.

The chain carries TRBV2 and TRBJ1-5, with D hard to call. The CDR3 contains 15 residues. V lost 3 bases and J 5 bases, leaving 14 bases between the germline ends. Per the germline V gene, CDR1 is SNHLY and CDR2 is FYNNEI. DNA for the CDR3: TGTGCCAGCAGTGATTGGAGGGATTCGGATCAGCCCCAGCATTTT. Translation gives CASSDWRDSDQPQHF.

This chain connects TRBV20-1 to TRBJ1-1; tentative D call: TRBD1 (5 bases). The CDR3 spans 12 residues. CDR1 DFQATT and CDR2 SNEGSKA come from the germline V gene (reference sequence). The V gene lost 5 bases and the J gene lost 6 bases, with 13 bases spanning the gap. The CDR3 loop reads CSADGTVAEAFF. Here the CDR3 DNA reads TGCAGTGCTGATGGGACGGTAGCTGAAGCTTTCTTT.

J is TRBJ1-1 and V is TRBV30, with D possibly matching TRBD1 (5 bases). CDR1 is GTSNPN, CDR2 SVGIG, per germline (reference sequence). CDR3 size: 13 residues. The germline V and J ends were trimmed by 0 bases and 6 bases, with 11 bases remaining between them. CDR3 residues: CAWSVRGLAEAFF. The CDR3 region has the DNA TGTGCCTGGAGTGTGCGGGGACTGGCTGAAGCTTTCTTT.

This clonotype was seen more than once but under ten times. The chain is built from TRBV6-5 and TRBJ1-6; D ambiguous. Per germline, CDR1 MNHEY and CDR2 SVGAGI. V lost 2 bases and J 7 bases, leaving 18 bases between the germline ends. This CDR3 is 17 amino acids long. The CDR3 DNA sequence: TGTGCCAGCAGTTACGGCGGAGGATCTCCGGGAAATTCACCCCTCCACTTT. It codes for CASSYGGGSPGNSPLHF.

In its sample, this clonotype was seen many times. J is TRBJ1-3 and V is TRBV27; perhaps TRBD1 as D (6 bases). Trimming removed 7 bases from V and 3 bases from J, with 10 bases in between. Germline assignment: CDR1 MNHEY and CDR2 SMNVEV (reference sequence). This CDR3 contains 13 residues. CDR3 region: CASTQGLGNTIYF. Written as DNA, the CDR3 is TGTGCCAGCACTCAGGGGCTTGGAAACACCATATATTTT.

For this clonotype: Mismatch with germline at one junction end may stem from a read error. The CDR3 loop is CTSSIGTSGGPYGNEQFF. CDR3 DNA: TGTACCAGTAGTATTGGGACTAGCGGGGGCCCCTATGGCAATGAGCAGTTCTTC. The V and J genes are TRBV19 and TRBJ2-1; 14 positions agree with TRBD2. The CDR3 loop spans 18 amino acids. The germline gives CDR1 LNHDA, CDR2 SQIVND (reference sequence).

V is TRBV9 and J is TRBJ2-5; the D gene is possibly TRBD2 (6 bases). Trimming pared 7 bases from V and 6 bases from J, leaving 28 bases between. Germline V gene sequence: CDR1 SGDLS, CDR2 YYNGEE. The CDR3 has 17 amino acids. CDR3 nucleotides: TGTGCCAGCGGCGAGGCCCACGGGGTGAGCGGGCATCAGACCCAGTACTTC. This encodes CASGEAHGVSGHQTQYF.

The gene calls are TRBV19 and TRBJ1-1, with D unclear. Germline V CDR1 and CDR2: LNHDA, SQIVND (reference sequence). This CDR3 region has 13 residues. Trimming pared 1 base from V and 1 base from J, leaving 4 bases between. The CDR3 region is CASSIVPNTEAFF. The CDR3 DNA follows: TGTGCCAGTAGTATAGTACCGAACACTGAAGCTTTCTTT.

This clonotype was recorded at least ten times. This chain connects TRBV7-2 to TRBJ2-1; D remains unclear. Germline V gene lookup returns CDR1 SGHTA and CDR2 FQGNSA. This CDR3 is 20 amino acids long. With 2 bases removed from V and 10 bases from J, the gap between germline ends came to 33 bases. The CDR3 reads CASSLPLGPPTDIPRPEQFF. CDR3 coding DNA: TGTGCCAGCAGCTTACCTTTAGGACCACCGACCGACATCCCCCGGCCCGAGCAGTTCTTC. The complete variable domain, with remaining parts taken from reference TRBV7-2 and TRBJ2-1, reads GAGVSQSPSNKVTEKGKDVELRCDPISGHTALYWYRQSLGQGLEFLIYFQGNSAPDKSGLPSDRFSAERTGGSVSTLTIQRTQQEDSAVYLCASSLPLGPPTDIPRPEQFFGPGTRLTVL.

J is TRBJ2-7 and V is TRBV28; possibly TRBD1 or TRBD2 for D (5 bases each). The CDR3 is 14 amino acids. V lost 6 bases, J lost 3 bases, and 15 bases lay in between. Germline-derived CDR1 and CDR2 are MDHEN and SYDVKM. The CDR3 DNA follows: TGTGCCAGCAGATACGGGACGGATCACTACGAGCAGTACTTC. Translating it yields CASRYGTDHYEQYF.

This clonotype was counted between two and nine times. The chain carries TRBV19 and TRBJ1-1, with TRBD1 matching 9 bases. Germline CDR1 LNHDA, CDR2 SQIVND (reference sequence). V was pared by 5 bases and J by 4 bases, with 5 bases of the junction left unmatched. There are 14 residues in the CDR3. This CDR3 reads CASSADRGGTEAFF. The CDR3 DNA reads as TGTGCCAGTAGTGCCGACAGGGGGGGCACTGAAGCTTTCTTT.

The CDR3: CASSLVGLAGAYNEQFF. CDR3 nucleotides: TGTGCCAGCAGCTTAGTGGGGCTAGCGGGGGCCTACAATGAGCAGTTCTTC. The chain carries TRBV7-9 and TRBJ2-1, with 10 bases lining up with TRBD2. The CDR3 covers 17 residues. Germline loops: CDR1 SEHNR, CDR2 FQNEAQ (reference sequence). V dropped 1 base and J dropped 2; count of bases not matched to a gene: 5.

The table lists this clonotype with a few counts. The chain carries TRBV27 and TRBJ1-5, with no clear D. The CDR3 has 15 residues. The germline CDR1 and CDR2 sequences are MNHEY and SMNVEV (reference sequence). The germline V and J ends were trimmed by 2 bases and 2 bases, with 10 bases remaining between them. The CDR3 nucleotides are TGTGCCAGCAGTTTAAGTCGGTCGGGCAATCAGCCCCAGCATTTT. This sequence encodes CASSLSRSGNQPQHF.

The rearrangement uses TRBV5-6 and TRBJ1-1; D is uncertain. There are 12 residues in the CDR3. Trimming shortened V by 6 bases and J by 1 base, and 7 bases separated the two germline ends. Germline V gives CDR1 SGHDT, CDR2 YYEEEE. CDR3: CASKEGNTEAFF. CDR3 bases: TGTGCCAGCAAGGAGGGGAACACTGAAGCTTTCTTT.

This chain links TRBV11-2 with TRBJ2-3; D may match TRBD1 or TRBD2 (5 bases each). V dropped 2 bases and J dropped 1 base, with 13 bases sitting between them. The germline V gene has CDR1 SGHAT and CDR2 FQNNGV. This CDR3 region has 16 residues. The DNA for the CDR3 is TGTGCCAGCAGCTTAAGAGACCGGGGCCGCACAGATACGCAGTATTTT. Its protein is CASSLRDRGRTDTQYF. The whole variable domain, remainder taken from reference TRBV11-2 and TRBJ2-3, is EAGVAQSPRYKIIEKRQSVAFWCNPISGHATLYWYQQILGQGPKLLIQFQNNGVVDDSQLPKDRFSAERLKGVDSTLKIQPAKLEDSAVYLCASSLRDRGRTDTQYFGPGTRLTVL.

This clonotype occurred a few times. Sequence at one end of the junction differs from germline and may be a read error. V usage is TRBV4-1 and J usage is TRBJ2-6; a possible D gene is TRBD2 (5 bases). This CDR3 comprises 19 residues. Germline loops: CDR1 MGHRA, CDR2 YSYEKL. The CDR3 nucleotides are TGTGCCAGCAGCCAAGGTAGCGTGGGTCTTTGGTCCGGGGCCAACGTCCTGACTTTC. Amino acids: CASSQGSVGLWSGANVLTF.

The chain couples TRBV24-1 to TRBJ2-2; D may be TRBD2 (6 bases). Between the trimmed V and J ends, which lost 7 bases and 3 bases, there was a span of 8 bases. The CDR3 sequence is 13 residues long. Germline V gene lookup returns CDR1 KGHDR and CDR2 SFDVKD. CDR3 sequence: CATRGEDTGELFF. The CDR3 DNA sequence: TGTGCCACCAGAGGGGAGGACACCGGGGAGCTGTTTTTT.